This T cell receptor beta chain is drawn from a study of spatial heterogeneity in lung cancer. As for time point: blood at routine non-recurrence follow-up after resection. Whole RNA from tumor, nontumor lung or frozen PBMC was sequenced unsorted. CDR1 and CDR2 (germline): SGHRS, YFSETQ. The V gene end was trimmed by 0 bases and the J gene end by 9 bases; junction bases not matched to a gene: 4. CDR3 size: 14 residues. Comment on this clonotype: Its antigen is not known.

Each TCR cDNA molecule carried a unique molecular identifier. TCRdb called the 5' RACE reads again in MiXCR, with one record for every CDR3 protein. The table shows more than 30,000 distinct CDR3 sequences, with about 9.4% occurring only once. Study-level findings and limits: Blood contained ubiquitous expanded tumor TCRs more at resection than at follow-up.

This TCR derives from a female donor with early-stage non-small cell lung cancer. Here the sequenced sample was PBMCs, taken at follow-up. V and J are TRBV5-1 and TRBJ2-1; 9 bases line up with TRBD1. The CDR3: CASSLEGQGVEQFF. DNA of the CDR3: TGCGCCAGCAGCTTGGAGGGACAGGGAGTTGAGCAGTTCTTC.